The 19 T cell receptor beta chains given below trace back to one sample, sequenced in a study of cytomegalovirus exposure and HLA in healthy donors. PCR amplification relied on 60 Vbeta primers (plus 13 Jbeta primers). TCRdb keeps only in-frame clones here, not all; method: immunoSEQ multiplex PCR. The data hold 130,000 or so clones, with 80% to 90% observed a single time. Sample: PBMCs. These receptors were collected from a woman younger than 30 in good health and CMV-seropositive.

The rearrangement uses TRBV6-1 and TRBJ2-5; possible D gene TRBD2, 6 bases. The J call could be wrong; TRBJ2-7 is a better fit for the DNA end. The CDR3 length is 14 residues. Germline CDR1 MNHNS, CDR2 SASEGT. CDR3 sequence: CASSENGGTYEQYF. CDR3 bases: TGTGCCAGCAGTGAGAACGGCGGGACCTACGAGCAGTACTTC.

The V gene is TRBV15, the J gene TRBJ2-3, with TRBD2 matching 8 bases. The CDR3 is made up of 15 amino acids. Germline V gene sequence: CDR1 LNHNV, CDR2 YYDKDF (reference sequence). Trimming at V came to 7 bases and at J to 0 bases, leaving 6 bases not matched to a gene. In nucleotides, the CDR3 is TGTGCCACCACCCCGCGGGGGGCTAGCACAGATACGCAGTATTTT. It yields the protein CATTPRGASTDTQYF. Filled out from reference TRBV15 and TRBJ2-3, the complete variable domain reads DAMVIQNPRYQVTQFGKPVTLSCSQTLNHNVMYWYQQKSSQAPKLLFHYYDKDFNNEADTPDNFQSRRPNTSFCFLDIRSPGLGDTAMYLCATTPRGASTDTQYFGPGTRLTVL.

The J gene is TRBJ2-3, the V gene TRBV10-3; 7 nucleotides agree with TRBD2. CDR3 length: 14 residues. In germline, CDR1 is ENHRY, CDR2 SYGVKD. J lost 1 base, V lost 6 bases, and 4 bases had no gene match. The CDR3, as DNA: TGTGCCATCAGCTTCCGGGAGGGCACAGATACGCAGTATTTT. Translation gives CAISFREGTDTQYF.

This chain uses TRBV30 with TRBJ2-7, with D perhaps TRBD2 (5 bases). The CDR3 consists of 12 residues. Germline CDR1 and CDR2: GTSNPN and SVGIG (reference sequence). Trimming cost V 1 base and J 9 bases, with 13 bases left between them. The CDR3 reads CAWSGIAFRQYF. The CDR3, as DNA: TGTGCCTGGAGTGGGATAGCGTTTAGGCAGTACTTC.

The gene calls are TRBV28 and TRBJ2-1; 10 nucleotides line up with TRBD1. CDR1 is MDHEN, CDR2 SYDVKM, per germline. The CDR3 totals 16 residues. Trimming cost V 5 bases and J 9 bases; bases outside gene matches: 13. The CDR3 protein is CASSPRGTGEDGEQFF. The CDR3 bases are TGTGCCAGCAGTCCAAGAGGGACAGGGGAGGATGGTGAGCAGTTCTTC.

V usage is TRBV29-1 and J usage is TRBJ1-2, with D tentatively TRBD1 (5 bases). Trimming stripped 0 bases from V and 2 bases from J, with 19 bases between. Germline V gene sequence: CDR1 SQVTM, CDR2 ANQGSEA. CDR3 size: 17 residues. The DNA for the CDR3 is TGCAGCGTTGAAGATGCCGCGGGGGGGACCGTAAACTATGGCTACACCTTC. Translating it yields CSVEDAAGGTVNYGYTF.

This clone appeared a single time. The chain has TRBV4-1 and TRBJ2-7, with D maybe TRBD2 (7 bases). Germline-derived CDR1 and CDR2 are MGHRA and YSYEKL. The CDR3 spans 16 residues. Trimming took 1 base from V and 2 from J, leaving 15 bases between them. CDR3 sequence (DNA): TGCGCCAGCAGCCAAGTTGCTAGCGGACAGACCTACGAGCAGTACTTC. It is translated as CASSQVASGQTYEQYF.

The chain joins TRBV5-6 to TRBJ2-5; 9 nucleotides line up with TRBD1. Trimming cost V 7 bases and J 6 bases; bases outside gene matches: 13. The CDR3 is 15 amino acids. Germline V gives CDR1 SGHDT, CDR2 YYEEEE. Here the CDR3 DNA reads TGTGCCAGCTTCCGAGGGACAGGGCGGGGAAAGACCCAGTACTTC. Translation: CASFRGTGRGKTQYF.

The chain is built from TRBV2 and TRBJ2-5; 11 bases are shared with TRBD2. Germline CDR1 is SNHLY and CDR2 is FYNNEI. V dropped 8 bases and J dropped 2; count of bases not matched to a gene: 1. The CDR3 has 13 amino acids. CDR3 sequence reads: CASGTSGQETQYF. The CDR3 nucleotides are TGTGCCAGCGGGACTAGCGGACAAGAGACCCAGTACTTC.

This chain connects TRBV27 to TRBJ2-1; 7 bases match TRBD2. V lost 10 bases to trimming and J lost 10 bases; unmatched junction nucleotides: 7. The germline gives CDR1 MNHEY, CDR2 SMNVEV (reference sequence). This CDR3 has 11 amino acids. CDR3 residues: CATSSGLEQFF. The DNA of the CDR3 is TGTGCCACTAGTTCGGGACTAGAGCAGTTCTTC.

This rearrangement joins TRBV6-5 to TRBJ2-7, with a possible D match to TRBD2 (5 bases). This CDR3 has 13 amino acids. Germline V gives CDR1 MNHEY, CDR2 SVGAGI. V was pared by 4 bases and J by 4 bases, with 11 bases between. The CDR3 DNA is TGTGCCAGCAGTTCCCCCGGGAAGTACGAGCAGTACTTC. It is translated as CASSSPGKYEQYF.

The V gene is TRBV5-4, the J gene TRBJ1-2; 7 bases line up with TRBD1. V lost 4 bases and J lost 3; bases outside the gene matches: 12. The CDR3 sequence is 16 residues long. Germline assignment: CDR1 SGHNT and CDR2 YYREEE (reference sequence). The DNA for the CDR3 is TGTGCCAGCAGCCACCACACACAGGGGTTCTACTATGGCTACACCTTC. Protein product: CASSHHTQGFYYGYTF.

V and J are TRBV6-5 and TRBJ2-4; 11 nucleotides align to TRBD2. CDR3 size: 15 residues. V lost 5 bases to trimming and J lost 4 bases; unmatched junction nucleotides: 4. The V gene's germline CDR1 is MNHEY and CDR2 SVGAGI. In DNA form, the CDR3 reads TGTGCCAGCAGTGGGCTAGCGGGGGGAAAAAACATTCAGTACTTC. Translation: CASSGLAGGKNIQYF.

A note on this clone: This CDR3 is missing its conserved last phenylalanine or tryptophan, likely due to a read error. The chain carries TRBV4-1 and TRBJ1-5, with TRBD1 identical over 10 bases. The trim removed 2 bases at V and 5 bases at J, leaving 3 bases unmatched. CDR3 length: 15 residues. Germline values: CDR1 MGHRA, CDR2 YSYEKL. CDR3 in DNA: TGCGCCAGCAGCCAACTCGACAGGGGGCATCAGCCCCAGCATTAT. Translation gives CASSQLDRGHQPQHY.

The table lists this clone with a few counts. The chain links TRBV7-2 to TRBJ2-1; no reliable D call. V was cut by 0 bases and J by 6 bases, with 6 bases left in between. CDR3 length: 13 amino acids. Germline loops: CDR1 SGHTA, CDR2 FQGNSA. CDR3 in DNA: TGTGCCAGCAGCTTAGCCCCAATCAATGAGCAGTTCTTC. Protein: CASSLAPINEQFF.

The V call is TRBV9, the J call TRBJ1-2; the D gene is possibly TRBD1 (5 bases). The CDR3 has 16 residues. Germline V CDR1 and CDR2: SGDLS, YYNGEE. The V end was cut by 0 bases, the J end by 2 bases, with 14 bases between. CDR3 coding DNA: TGTGCCAGCAGCGTAGATAGGGGAGGGCACAACTATGGCTACACCTTC. It encodes CASSVDRGGHNYGYTF.

This clone was picked up a small number of times. V gene TRBV6-1 combines with J gene TRBJ1-4, with D possibly matching TRBD1 (5 bases). This CDR3 is 15 amino acids long. Germline CDR1 reads MNHNS; CDR2 reads SASEGT. V was pared by 0 bases and J by 8 bases, with 13 bases between. CDR3 sequence (DNA): TGTGCCAGCAGTGAAGCAGAGGCAGGGCGCGAAAAACTGTTTTTT. This sequence encodes CASSEAEAGREKLFF.

This clone has just one count. The chain couples TRBV30 to TRBJ1-1; D remains ambiguous. This CDR3 spans 11 amino acids. Between the trimmed V and J ends, which lost 2 bases and 4 bases, there was a span of 5 bases. Germline CDR1 and CDR2: GTSNPN and SVGIG (reference sequence). The CDR3 nucleotides are TGTGCCTGGAGTCTGTCCACTGAAGCTTTCTTT. It encodes CAWSLSTEAFF.

The CDR3 reads CAITDRPNEKLFF. CDR3 bases: TGTGCCATCACAGACAGGCCTAATGAAAAACTGTTTTTT. The chain couples TRBV10-3 to TRBJ1-4; possible D gene TRBD1, 6 bases. V lost 7 bases to trimming and J lost 3 bases, with 9 bases between them. The CDR3 totals 13 residues. Germline CDR1 and CDR2: ENHRY and SYGVKD.